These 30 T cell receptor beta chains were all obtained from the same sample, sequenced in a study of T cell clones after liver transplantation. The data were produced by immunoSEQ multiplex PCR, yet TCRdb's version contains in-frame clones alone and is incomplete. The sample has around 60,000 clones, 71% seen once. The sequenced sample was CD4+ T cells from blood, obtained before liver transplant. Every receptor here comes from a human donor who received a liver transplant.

CDR3 in DNA: TGTGCCAGCAGCAGGGACAGGGGTAAATCTGGCTACACCTTC. Residues: CASSRDRGKSGYTF. V usage is TRBV11-1 and J usage is TRBJ1-2; 10 nucleotides match TRBD1. Germline V gene data show CDR1 as SGHAT and CDR2 as FQDESV (reference sequence). CDR3 length: 14 residues. With V trimmed by 5 bases and J by 7 bases, 7 bases remained unmatched.

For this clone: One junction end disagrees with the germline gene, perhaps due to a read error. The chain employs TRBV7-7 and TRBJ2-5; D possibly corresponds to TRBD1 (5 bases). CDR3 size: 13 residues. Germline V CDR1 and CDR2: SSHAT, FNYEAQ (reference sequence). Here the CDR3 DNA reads TGTGCTAGCAGCTTAGGGGCTCCGGAGACCCAGTACTTC. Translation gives CASSLGAPETQYF.

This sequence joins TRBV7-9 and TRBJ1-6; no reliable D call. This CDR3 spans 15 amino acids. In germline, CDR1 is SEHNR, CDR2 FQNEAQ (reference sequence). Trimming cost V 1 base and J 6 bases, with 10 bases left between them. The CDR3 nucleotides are TGTGCCAGCAGCTTAGGGGCAGTATCTAATTCACCCCTCCACTTT. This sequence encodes CASSLGAVSNSPLHF.

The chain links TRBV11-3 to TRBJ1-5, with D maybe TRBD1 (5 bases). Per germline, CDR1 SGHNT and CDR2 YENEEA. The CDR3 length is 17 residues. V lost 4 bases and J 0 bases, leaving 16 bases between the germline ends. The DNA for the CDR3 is TGTGCCAGCAGCTCCCCCCTTAGCCAGGGTAGCAATCAGCCCCAGCATTTT. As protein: CASSSPLSQGSNQPQHF.

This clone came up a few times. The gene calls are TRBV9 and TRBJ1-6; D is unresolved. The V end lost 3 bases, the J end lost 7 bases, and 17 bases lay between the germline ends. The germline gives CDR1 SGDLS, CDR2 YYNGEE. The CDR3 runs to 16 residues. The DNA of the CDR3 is TGTGCCAGCAGCGAGGGTTCGGAGGGTTTCAATTCACCCCTCCACTTT. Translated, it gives CASSEGSEGFNSPLHF.

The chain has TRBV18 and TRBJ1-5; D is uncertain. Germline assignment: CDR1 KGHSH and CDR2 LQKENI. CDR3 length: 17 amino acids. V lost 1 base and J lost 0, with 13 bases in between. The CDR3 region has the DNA TGTGCCAGCTCACCACGGGAGATGAGTGATAGCAATCAGCCCCAGCATTTT. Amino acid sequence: CASSPREMSDSNQPQHF.

DNA of the CDR3: TGTGCCAGCAGGAGAGAGACCCAGTACTTC. This encodes CASRRETQYF. V gene TRBV28 combines with J gene TRBJ2-5; D is undetermined. This CDR3 comprises 10 residues. Germline V CDR1 and CDR2: MDHEN, SYDVKM. The V end lost 6 bases, the J end lost 4 bases, and 3 bases lay between the germline ends.

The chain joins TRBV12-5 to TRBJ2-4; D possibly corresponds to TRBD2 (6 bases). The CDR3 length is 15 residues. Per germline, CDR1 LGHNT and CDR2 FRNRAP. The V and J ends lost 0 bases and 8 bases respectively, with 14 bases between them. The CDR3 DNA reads TGTGCTAGTGGTTTGGTACTGGGGTGGGGGGACATTCAGTACTTC. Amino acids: CASGLVLGWGDIQYF.

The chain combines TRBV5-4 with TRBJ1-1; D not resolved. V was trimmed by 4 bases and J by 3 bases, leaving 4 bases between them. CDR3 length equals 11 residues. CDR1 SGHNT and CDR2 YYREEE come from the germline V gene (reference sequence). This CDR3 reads CASSGYTEAFF. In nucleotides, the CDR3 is TGTGCCAGCAGCGGCTACACTGAAGCTTTCTTT.

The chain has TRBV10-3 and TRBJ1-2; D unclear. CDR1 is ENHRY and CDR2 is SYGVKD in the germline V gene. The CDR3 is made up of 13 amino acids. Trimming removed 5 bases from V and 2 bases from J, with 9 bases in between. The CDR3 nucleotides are TGTGCCATCAGTTTTACCGGGAACTATGGCTACACCTTC. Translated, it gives CAISFTGNYGYTF.

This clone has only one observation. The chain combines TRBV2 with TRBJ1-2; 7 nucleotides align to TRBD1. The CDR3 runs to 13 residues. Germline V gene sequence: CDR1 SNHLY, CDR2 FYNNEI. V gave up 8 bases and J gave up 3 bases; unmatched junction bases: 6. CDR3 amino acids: CASLGQSYYGYTF. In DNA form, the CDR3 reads TGTGCCAGCCTGGGACAGTCTTACTATGGCTACACCTTC.

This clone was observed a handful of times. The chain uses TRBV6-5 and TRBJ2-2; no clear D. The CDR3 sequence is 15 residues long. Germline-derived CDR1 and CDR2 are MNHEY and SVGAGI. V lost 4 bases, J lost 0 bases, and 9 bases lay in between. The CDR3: CASSSRWANTGELFF. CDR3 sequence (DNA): TGTGCCAGCAGTTCGCGGTGGGCGAACACCGGGGAGCTGTTTTTT.

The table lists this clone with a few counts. Here the CDR3 DNA reads TGTGCCAGCAGCCCGACAGGGGAGTACGAAAAACTGTTTTTT. This sequence encodes CASSPTGEYEKLFF. The rearrangement joins TRBV7-8 to TRBJ1-4, with 8 nucleotides matching TRBD1. V trimming: 5 bases; J trimming: 8 bases; junction bases outside the gene matches: 7. The CDR3 runs to 14 residues. The germline V gene encodes CDR1 SGHVS and CDR2 FQNEAQ.

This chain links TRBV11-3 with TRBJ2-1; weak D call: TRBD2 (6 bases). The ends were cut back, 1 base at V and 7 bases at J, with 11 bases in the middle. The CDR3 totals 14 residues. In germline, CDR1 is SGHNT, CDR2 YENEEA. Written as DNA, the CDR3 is TGTGCCAGCAGCTTAGTGGGGGGTGGTAATGAGCAGTTCTTC. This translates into CASSLVGGGNEQFF.

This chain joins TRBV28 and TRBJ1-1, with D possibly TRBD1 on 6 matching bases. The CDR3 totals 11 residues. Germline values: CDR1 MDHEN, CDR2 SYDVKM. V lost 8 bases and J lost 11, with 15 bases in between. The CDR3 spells CASRLQGLAFF. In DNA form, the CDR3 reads TGTGCCAGCCGCCTACAGGGTTTGGCTTTCTTT. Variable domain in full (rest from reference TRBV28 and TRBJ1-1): DVKVTQSSRYLVKRTGEKVFLECVQDMDHENMFWYRQDPGLGLRLIYFSYDVKMKEKGDIPEGYSVSREKKERFSLILESASTNQTSMYLCASRLQGLAFFGQGTRLTVV.

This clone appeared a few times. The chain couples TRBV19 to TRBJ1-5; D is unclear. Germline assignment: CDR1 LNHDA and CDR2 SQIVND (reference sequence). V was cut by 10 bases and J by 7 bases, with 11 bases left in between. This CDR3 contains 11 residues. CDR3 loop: CAIREVQPQHF. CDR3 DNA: TGTGCCATAAGGGAGGTACAGCCCCAGCATTTT.

This chain's CDR3 is CASTLSGGNEQFF. For the CDR3, the DNA is TGTGCCAGCACCCTGTCAGGGGGCAATGAGCAGTTCTTC. The gene calls are TRBV6-1 and TRBJ2-1, with 7 nucleotides matching TRBD1. Losses at the gene ends were 7 bases for V and 6 bases for J; bases not matched to a gene: 6. The germline V gene encodes CDR1 MNHNS and CDR2 SASEGT. The CDR3 length is 13 residues.

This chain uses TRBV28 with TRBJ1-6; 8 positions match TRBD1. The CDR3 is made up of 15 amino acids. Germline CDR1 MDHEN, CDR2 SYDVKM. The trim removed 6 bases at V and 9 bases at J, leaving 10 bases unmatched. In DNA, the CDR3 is TGTGCCAGCAGACCTCTCGGACAGGGAGGTTCACCCCTCCACTTT. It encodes CASRPLGQGGSPLHF.

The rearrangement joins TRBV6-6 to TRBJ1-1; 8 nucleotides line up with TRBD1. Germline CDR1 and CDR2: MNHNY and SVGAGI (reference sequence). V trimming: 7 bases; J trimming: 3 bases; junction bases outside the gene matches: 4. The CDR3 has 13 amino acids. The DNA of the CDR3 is TGTGCCAGCACTTCACAGGGGGACACTGAAGCTTTCTTT. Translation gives CASTSQGDTEAFF.

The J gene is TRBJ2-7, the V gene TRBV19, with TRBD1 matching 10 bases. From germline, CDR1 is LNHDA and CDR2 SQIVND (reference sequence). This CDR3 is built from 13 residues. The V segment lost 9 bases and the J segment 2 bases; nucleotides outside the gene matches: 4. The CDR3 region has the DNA TGTGCCAGCTACGGACAGGGGGCCTACGAGCAGTACTTC. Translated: CASYGQGAYEQYF.

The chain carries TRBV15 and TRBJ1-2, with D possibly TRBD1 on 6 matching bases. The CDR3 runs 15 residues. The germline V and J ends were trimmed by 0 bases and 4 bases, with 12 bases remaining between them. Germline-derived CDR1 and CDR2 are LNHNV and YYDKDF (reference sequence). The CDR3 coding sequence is TGTGCCACCAGCAGAGAAACAGGGAGTACCTATGGCTACACCTTC. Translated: CATSRETGSTYGYTF.

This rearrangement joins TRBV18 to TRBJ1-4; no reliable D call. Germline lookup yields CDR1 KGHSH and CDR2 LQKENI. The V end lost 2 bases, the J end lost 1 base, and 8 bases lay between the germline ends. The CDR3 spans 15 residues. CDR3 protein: CASSPGQKTNEKLFF. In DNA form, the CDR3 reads TGTGCCAGCTCACCAGGGCAGAAAACTAATGAAAAACTGTTTTTT.

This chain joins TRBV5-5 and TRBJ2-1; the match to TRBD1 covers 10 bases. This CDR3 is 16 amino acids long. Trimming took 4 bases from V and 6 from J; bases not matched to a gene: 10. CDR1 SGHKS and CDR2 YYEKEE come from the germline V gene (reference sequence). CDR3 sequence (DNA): TGTGCCAGCAGCACCGGACAGGGGGAATGGGGCAATGAGCAGTTCTTC. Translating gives CASSTGQGEWGNEQFF.

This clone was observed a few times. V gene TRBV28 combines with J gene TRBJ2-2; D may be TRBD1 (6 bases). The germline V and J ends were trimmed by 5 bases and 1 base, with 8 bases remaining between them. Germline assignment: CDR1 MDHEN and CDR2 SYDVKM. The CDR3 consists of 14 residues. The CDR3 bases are TGTGCCAGCAGTCCGGGACAGAACACCGGGGAGCTGTTTTTT. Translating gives CASSPGQNTGELFF.

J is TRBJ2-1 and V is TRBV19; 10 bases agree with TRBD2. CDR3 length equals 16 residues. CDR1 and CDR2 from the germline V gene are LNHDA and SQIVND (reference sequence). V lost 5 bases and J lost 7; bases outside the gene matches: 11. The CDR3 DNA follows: TGTGCCAGTAGTGTATCCAGCGGGGGGGCCCATAATGAGCAGTTCTTC. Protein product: CASSVSSGGAHNEQFF. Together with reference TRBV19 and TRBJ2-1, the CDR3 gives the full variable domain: DGGITQSPKYLFRKEGQNVTLSCEQNLNHDAMYWYRQDPGQGLRLIYYSQIVNDFQKGDIAEGYSVSREKKESFPLTVTSAQKNPTAFYLCASSVSSGGAHNEQFFGPGTRLTVL.

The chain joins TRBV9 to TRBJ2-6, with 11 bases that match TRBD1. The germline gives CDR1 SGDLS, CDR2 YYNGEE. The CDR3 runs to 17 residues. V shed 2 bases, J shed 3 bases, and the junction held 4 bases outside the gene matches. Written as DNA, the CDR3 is TGTGCCAGCAGCGTCCGGGACAGGGGGGGTGGGGCCAACGTCCTGACTTTC. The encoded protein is CASSVRDRGGGANVLTF.

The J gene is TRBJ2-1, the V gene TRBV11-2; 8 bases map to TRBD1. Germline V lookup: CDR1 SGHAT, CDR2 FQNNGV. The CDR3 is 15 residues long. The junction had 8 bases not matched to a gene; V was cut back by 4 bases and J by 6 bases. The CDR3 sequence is CASSSRQGSGNEQFF. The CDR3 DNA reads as TGTGCCAGCAGCTCCCGACAGGGGTCTGGCAATGAGCAGTTCTTC.

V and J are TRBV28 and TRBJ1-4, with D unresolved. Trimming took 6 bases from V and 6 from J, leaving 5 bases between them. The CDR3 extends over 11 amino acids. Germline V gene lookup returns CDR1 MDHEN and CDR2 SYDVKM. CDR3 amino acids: CASSVHEKLFF. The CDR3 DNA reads TGTGCCAGCAGCGTCCATGAAAAACTGTTTTTT.

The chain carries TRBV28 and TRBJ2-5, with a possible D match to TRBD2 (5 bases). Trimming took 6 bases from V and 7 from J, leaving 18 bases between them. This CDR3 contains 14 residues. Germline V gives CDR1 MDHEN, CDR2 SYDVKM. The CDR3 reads CASSPPGNRGTQYF. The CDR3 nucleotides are TGTGCCAGCAGCCCCCCGGGGAATCGGGGGACCCAGTACTTC.

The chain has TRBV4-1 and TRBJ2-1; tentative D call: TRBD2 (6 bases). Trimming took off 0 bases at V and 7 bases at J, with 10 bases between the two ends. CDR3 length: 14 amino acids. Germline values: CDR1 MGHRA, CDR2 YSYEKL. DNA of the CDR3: TGCGCCAGCAGCCAAGATAGGGACTCTAATGAGCAGTTCTTC. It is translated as CASSQDRDSNEQFF.